The sequence of this T cell receptor (beta chain) was determined in a study of blood T cell repertoires in COVID-19. Study at large: PBMCs, B-cell-depleted T cells, or T cells provided the cDNA or gDNA that made up the material.

TCRdb keeps only in-frame clones here, not all; method: immunoSEQ multiplex PCR. This table has more than 200,000 clones, around 86% appearing once. Trimming cost V 5 bases and J 7 bases, with 18 bases left between them. Germline V gives CDR1 SGHAT, CDR2 FQNNGV. CDR3 length: 15 amino acids. The V and J genes are TRBV11-2 and TRBJ1-5, with unresolved D. The sequencing sample was made of peripheral blood. The source is a woman aged 55-70 years with COVID-19, enrolled during active disease. The CDR3 sequence is CASSRSGIPGQPQHF. For the CDR3, the DNA is TGTGCCAGCAGCCGTTCCGGGATCCCTGGACAGCCCCAGCATTTT.